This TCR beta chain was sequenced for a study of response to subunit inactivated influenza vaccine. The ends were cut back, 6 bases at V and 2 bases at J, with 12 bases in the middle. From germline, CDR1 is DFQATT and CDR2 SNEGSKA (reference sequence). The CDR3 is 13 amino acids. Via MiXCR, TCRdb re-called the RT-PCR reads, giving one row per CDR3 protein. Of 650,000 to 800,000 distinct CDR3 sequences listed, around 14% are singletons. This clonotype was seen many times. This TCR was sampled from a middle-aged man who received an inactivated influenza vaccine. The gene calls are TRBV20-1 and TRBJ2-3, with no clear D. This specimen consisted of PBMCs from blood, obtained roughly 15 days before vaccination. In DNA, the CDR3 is TGCAGTGCGGGTTTTTCCCTCACAGATACGCAGTATTTT. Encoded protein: CSAGFSLTDTQYF.